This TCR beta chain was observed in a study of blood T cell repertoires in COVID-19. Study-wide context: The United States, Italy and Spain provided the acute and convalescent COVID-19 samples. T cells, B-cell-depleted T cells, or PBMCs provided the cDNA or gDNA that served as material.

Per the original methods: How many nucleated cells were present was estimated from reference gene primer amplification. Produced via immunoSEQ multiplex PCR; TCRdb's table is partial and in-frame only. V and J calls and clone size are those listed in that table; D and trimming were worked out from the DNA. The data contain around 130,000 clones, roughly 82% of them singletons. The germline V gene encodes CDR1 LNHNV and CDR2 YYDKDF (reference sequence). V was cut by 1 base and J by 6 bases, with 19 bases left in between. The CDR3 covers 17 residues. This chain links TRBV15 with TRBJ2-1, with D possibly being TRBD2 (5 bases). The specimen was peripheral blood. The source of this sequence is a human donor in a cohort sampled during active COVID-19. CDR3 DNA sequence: TGTGCCACCAGCAGAGGGACGGGGAAGCTAAGCGGCAATGAGCAGTTCTTC. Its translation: CATSRGTGKLSGNEQFF.